The next 20 T cell receptor beta chains were all read from a single sample in a study of T cells in Graves' hyperthyroidism and ophthalmopathy. There were TCR beta CDR3 regions amplified from RNA transcripts. The TCR CDR3 first-round RT-PCR relied on the HTBI primer set. TCRdb redid the calling of the multiplex PCR reads with MiXCR, one entry per CDR3 protein. The sample shows around 400,000 distinct CDR3 sequences, less than 20% of them seen only once. The specimen was blood. These receptors originate from a woman between 18 and 29 years old with Graves' hyperthyroidism that later progressed to Graves' ophthalmopathy.

The sample holds a few counts of this clonotype. The chain has TRBV12-3 or TRBV12-4 and TRBJ2-1, with no clear D. V was pared by 3 bases and J by 9 bases, with 9 bases between. The CDR3 is made up of 12 amino acids. The CDR3 spells CASSFPPGEQFF. CDR3 DNA: TGTGCCAGCAGTTTCCCCCCTGGTGAGCAGTTCTTC.

This clonotype was recorded a few times. The chain has TRBV20-1 and TRBJ2-7, with 10 bases fitting TRBD2. The CDR3 length is 14 residues. V shed 6 bases, J shed 2 bases, and the junction held 7 bases outside the gene matches. CDR1 and CDR2 (germline): DFQATT, SNEGSKA (reference sequence). In DNA form, the CDR3 reads TGCAGTGCCCAACCAGCGGGAGGGGCCTACGAGCAGTACTTC. This sequence encodes CSAQPAGGAYEQYF.

The V call is TRBV3-1, the J call TRBJ2-7; D not certain. Trimming removed 1 base at V and 8 bases at J, with 12 bases between. In germline, CDR1 is LGHDT, CDR2 YNNKEL (reference sequence). The CDR3 extends over 13 amino acids. The CDR3 DNA follows: TGTGCCAGCAGCCAAGCCTCCCGTGGACAGCAGTACTTC. Protein: CASSQASRGQQYF.

The sample holds many counts of this clonotype. This sequence joins TRBV6-2 or TRBV6-3 and TRBJ2-1; TRBD2 agrees at 14 bases. Germline V gene lookup returns CDR1 MNHEY and CDR2 SVGEGT. This CDR3 contains 15 residues. V shed 7 bases, J shed 9 bases, and the junction held 8 bases outside the gene matches. The CDR3: CASILGLAGVREQFF. In DNA form, the CDR3 reads TGTGCCAGCATCTTGGGACTAGCGGGAGTTCGTGAGCAGTTCTTC.

This clonotype was recorded at least ten times. V usage is TRBV5-1 and J usage is TRBJ2-1; 9 bases map to TRBD1. The CDR3 runs to 16 residues. Per germline, CDR1 SGHRS and CDR2 YFSETQ. V dropped 4 bases and J dropped 3; count of bases not matched to a gene: 8. CDR3 coding DNA: TGCGCCAGCAGCAAAACCGGGACAGGGAACTACAATGAGCAGTTCTTC. This translates into CASSKTGTGNYNEQFF.

This clonotype has at least ten counts. The V call is TRBV20-1, the J call TRBJ1-2, with 7 bases lining up with TRBD1. J lost 3 bases, V lost 5 bases, and 9 bases had no gene match. Per germline, CDR1 DFQATT and CDR2 SNEGSKA (reference sequence). The CDR3 covers 14 residues. This chain's CDR3 is CSAFGTDLHYGYTF. Written as DNA, the CDR3 is TGCAGTGCTTTCGGGACAGACCTTCACTATGGCTACACCTTC.

This clonotype was observed at least ten times. The chain carries TRBV2 and TRBJ1-6; tentatively, D is TRBD1 (5 bases). The CDR3 length is 15 residues. Germline V gene sequence: CDR1 SNHLY, CDR2 FYNNEI. V was pared by 6 bases and J by 9 bases, with 18 bases between. The DNA for the CDR3 is TGTGCCAGCAGCGCCGGGACGGCAGCTGGTTCACCCCTCCACTTT. Translating gives CASSAGTAAGSPLHF.

The rearrangement joins TRBV5-6 to TRBJ1-4, with 7 bases lining up with TRBD1. The ends lost 0 bases at V and 5 bases at J; junction bases unmatched: 1. The CDR3 runs to 14 residues. CDR1 is SGHDT and CDR2 is YYEEEE in the germline V gene. The CDR3 DNA sequence: TGTGCCAGCAGCTTGGGCAGGGGGAATGAAAAACTGTTTTTT. Translated: CASSLGRGNEKLFF.

This clonotype was detected ten times or more. CDR3: CASSLVPSVGIDEQFF. As DNA, the CDR3 is TGCGCCAGCAGCTTGGTGCCTAGCGTTGGAATCGATGAGCAGTTCTTC. The chain carries TRBV5-1 and TRBJ2-1, with a tentative D call TRBD2 (6 bases). The CDR3 consists of 16 residues. Germline V gene lookup returns CDR1 SGHRS and CDR2 YFSETQ. V was clipped by 0 bases and J by 8 bases, with 18 bases between them.

The CDR3 region has the DNA TGCAGTGCTAGAGATTCGGATACGCAGTATTTT. Translation: CSARDSDTQYF. This chain connects TRBV20-1 to TRBJ2-3, with unresolved D. Germline V CDR1 and CDR2: DFQATT, SNEGSKA (reference sequence). V gave up 0 bases and J gave up 6 bases, with 4 bases separating them. This CDR3 region has 11 residues.

This chain joins TRBV28 and TRBJ1-5; no clear D gene. Germline assignment: CDR1 MDHEN and CDR2 SYDVKM. The CDR3 sequence is 16 residues long. Trimming left V 3 bases short and J 2 bases short, with 14 bases between. Here the CDR3 DNA reads TGTGCCAGCAGTTTCCCCCAGCGGATACGCAATCAGCCCCAGCATTTT. Translation: CASSFPQRIRNQPQHF.

This clonotype appeared a few times. The chain recombines TRBV7-9 with TRBJ2-3, with D possibly TRBD1 on 6 matching bases. CDR1 and CDR2 from the germline V gene are SEHNR and FQNEAQ (reference sequence). CDR3 length: 15 residues. V was trimmed by 1 base and J by 2 bases, leaving 10 bases between them. This CDR3 is CASSLEWGHTDTQYF. In DNA form, the CDR3 reads TGTGCCAGCAGCTTAGAATGGGGACACACAGATACGCAGTATTTT.

This clonotype occurred a few times. The CDR3 region is CASIIGTDNEQFF. In nucleotides, the CDR3 is TGTGCCAGCATCATAGGGACCGACAATGAGCAGTTCTTC. V usage is TRBV12-3 or TRBV12-4 and J usage is TRBJ2-1; perhaps D is TRBD1 or TRBD2 (5 bases each). The CDR3 is 13 residues long. V shed 7 bases and J shed 5 bases, with 12 bases lying between them.

Many counts were recorded for this clonotype. The chain joins TRBV6-1 to TRBJ1-2, with 7 bases fitting TRBD1. Germline V CDR1 and CDR2: MNHNS, SASEGT. This CDR3 comprises 14 residues. The V gene end was trimmed by 8 bases and the J gene end by 5 bases; junction bases not matched to a gene: 11. This chain's CDR3 is CASGTGQTHYGYTF. The CDR3 bases are TGTGCCAGCGGAACGGGACAGACTCATTATGGCTACACCTTC.

The V and J genes are TRBV5-6 and TRBJ2-3, with 9 bases that match TRBD2. Germline-derived CDR1 and CDR2 are SGHDT and YYEEEE. This CDR3 comprises 17 residues. The junction had 14 bases not matched to a gene; V was cut back by 4 bases and J by 5 bases. DNA of the CDR3: TGTGCCAGCAGCGCAGCCTCCGGGACTAGCTTTGTAGATACGCAGTATTTT. Translated: CASSAASGTSFVDTQYF.

About this clonotype itself: One base away lies a much larger clone, so this may be a sequencing read error. The V call is TRBV11-2, the J call TRBJ2-6; D perhaps matches TRBD1 (5 bases). The CDR3 is made up of 16 amino acids. Germline V gene sequence: CDR1 SGHAT, CDR2 FQNNGV. CDR3 residues: CASSLALGSGANVPTF. In DNA, the CDR3 is TGTGCCAGCAGCTTAGCTCTGGGCTCTGGGGCCAACGTCCCGACTTTC.

This clonotype was recorded many times. The rearrangement links TRBV7-9 to TRBJ1-2, with TRBD1 identical over 7 bases. The CDR3 is 13 residues long. V lost 1 base, J lost 6 bases, and 2 bases stayed unmatched. The germline V gene has CDR1 SEHNR and CDR2 FQNEAQ (reference sequence). CDR3 sequence: CASSLDTGDGYTF. In DNA, the CDR3 is TGTGCCAGCAGCTTAGATACAGGGGATGGCTACACCTTC.

This clonotype appeared many times. The chain recombines TRBV16 with TRBJ1-1; D is undetermined. CDR1 and CDR2 from the germline V gene are KGHSY and FQNENV. V was trimmed by 1 base and J by 4 bases, leaving 1 base between them. The CDR3 covers 11 residues. The CDR3 bases are TGTGCCAGCAGCCAATTCACTGAAGCTTTCTTT. It yields the protein CASSQFTEAFF.

The V gene is TRBV9, the J gene TRBJ2-5; 9 bases fit TRBD2. The V gene end was trimmed by 0 bases and the J gene end by 5 bases; junction bases not matched to a gene: 5. CDR1 and CDR2 from the germline V gene are SGDLS and YYNGEE. This CDR3 has 15 amino acids. This CDR3 is CASSVGGRAWETQYF. The CDR3 nucleotides read TGTGCCAGCAGCGTAGGCGGGAGGGCCTGGGAGACCCAGTACTTC.

This clonotype was seen more than once but under ten times. The V gene is TRBV15, the J gene TRBJ2-5, with TRBD1 matching 8 bases. The CDR3 has 16 residues. Per germline, CDR1 LNHNV and CDR2 YYDKDF (reference sequence). The V and J ends lost 0 bases and 4 bases, in that order; junction bases with no gene match: 7. CDR3 nucleotides: TGTGCCACCAGCAGAGATCCCCCAGGGGGCGGAGAGACCCAGTACTTC. It specifies CATSRDPPGGGETQYF.